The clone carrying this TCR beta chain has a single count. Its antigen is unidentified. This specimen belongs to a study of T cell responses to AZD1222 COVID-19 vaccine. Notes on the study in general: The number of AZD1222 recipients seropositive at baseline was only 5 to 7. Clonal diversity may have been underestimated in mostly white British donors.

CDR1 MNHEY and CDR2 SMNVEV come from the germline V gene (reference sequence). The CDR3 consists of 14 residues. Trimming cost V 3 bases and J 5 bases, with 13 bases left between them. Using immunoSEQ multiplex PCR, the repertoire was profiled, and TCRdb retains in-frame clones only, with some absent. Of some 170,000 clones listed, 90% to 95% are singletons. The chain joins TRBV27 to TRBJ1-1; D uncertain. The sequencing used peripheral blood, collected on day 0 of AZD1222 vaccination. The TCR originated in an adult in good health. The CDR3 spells CASSFRGRETEAFF. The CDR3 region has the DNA TGTGCCAGCAGTTTTCGGGGTCGTGAGACTGAAGCTTTCTTT.